This T cell receptor (delta chain) was identified in a study of DNA immune sequencing with unique molecular identifiers. Study-wide context: 95 to 100 ng enriched γδ T-cell DNA was sequenced versus about 0.94 ug non-enriched DNA.

All 8 TRDV and 4 TRDJ genes were targeted in 32-plex amplification of genomic DNA. The library had 12-nucleotide UMIs introduced over roughly 3 barcoding cycles, then a second adapter PCR. TCRdb called clones from the multiplex PCR reads again using CATT. The sample has roughly 430 delta-chain clones; roughly 38% are singletons. CDR3 length equals 13 residues. The germline V gene has CDR1 GEAIGNYY and CDR2 EKD. V was clipped by 3 bases and J by 9 bases; unmatched bases: 6. By proportion, this clone is large. The genes are TRDV2 and TRDJ1, with 10 bases identical to TRDD3. The source of this sequence is a human donor in good health. Sequenced material: buffy coat blood. The CDR3 sequence: CACDPVLGDELIF. The CDR3 nucleotides read TGTGCCTGTGACCCAGTACTGGGGGATGAACTCATCTTT.